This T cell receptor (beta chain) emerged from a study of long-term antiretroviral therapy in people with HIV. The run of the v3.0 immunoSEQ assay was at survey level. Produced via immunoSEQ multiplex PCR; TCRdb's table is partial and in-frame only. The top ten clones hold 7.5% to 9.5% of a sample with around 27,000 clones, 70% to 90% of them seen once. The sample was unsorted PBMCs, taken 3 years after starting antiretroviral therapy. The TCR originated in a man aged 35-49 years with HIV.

This chain's CDR3 is CASRTGSLEQYF. In DNA form, the CDR3 reads TGTGCCAGCAGGACAGGGTCTCTCGAGCAGTACTTC. The rearrangement joins TRBV6-5 to TRBJ2-7; 7 bases fit TRBD1. The CDR3 length is 12 residues. Germline V lookup: CDR1 MNHEY, CDR2 SVGAGI. J was trimmed by 6 bases and V by 6 bases; bases with no gene match: 5.